Presented here are 20 T cell receptor beta chains from one specimen sequenced in a study of T cells expressing NK-cell markers. TCRdb re-called the 5' RACE reads; every CDR3 protein appears as one record, without DNA. Its table records 500,000 to 700,000 distinct CDR3 sequences. The sequencing sample was made of blood T cells: a sorted CD56 or NKG2C T cell subset, CD4+ or CD8+ T cells, or bulk PBMC T cells (not recorded which). These receptors all come from a man between 18 and 35 years old in good health.

The V gene is TRBV15, the J gene TRBJ2-3. CDR1 is LNHNV, CDR2 YYDKDF, per germline (reference sequence). The CDR3 has 14 amino acids. CDR3 sequence: CATSMKDRTDTQYF.

The chain couples TRBV11-2 to TRBJ2-5; the TCRdb call, TRBD1, lacks DNA for checking. The CDR3 is 15 residues long. Germline V gene lookup returns CDR1 SGHAT and CDR2 FQNNGV. The CDR3 reads CASSPAGGEAETQYF.

The rearrangement joins TRBV5-1 to TRBJ1-1. The CDR3 extends over 12 amino acids. Germline CDR1 reads SGHRS; CDR2 reads YFSETQ. The CDR3 reads CASSLGQTEAFF.

The V and J genes are TRBV9 and TRBJ2-5; with no DNA, the TCRdb D assignment of TRBD2 cannot be verified. The germline CDR1 and CDR2 sequences are SGDLS and YYNGEE. The CDR3 runs to 15 residues. The CDR3 is CASTPGASGWETQYF.

The rearrangement joins TRBV27 to TRBJ2-7; TCRdb names TRBD1, which stays unverified in the absence of DNA. Germline V gene data show CDR1 as MNHEY and CDR2 as SMNVEV (reference sequence). This CDR3 has 16 amino acids. This chain's CDR3 is CASSYIGQRSSYEQYF.

The rearrangement joins TRBV5-1 to TRBJ2-3; TCRdb reports TRBD2, a call that lacks DNA to check it against. Germline V gene sequence: CDR1 SGHRS, CDR2 YFSETQ. CDR3 length: 15 residues. CDR3 loop: CASSLVRRASDTQYF.

The CDR3 protein is CASSIEGIYNSPLHF. This chain uses TRBV27 with TRBJ1-6. Germline CDR1 MNHEY, CDR2 SMNVEV (reference sequence). The CDR3 runs 15 residues.

The chain employs TRBV10-3 and TRBJ2-3; TCRdb indicates TRBD2, and absent DNA this call remains unverified. The CDR3 is made up of 15 amino acids. The germline V gene encodes CDR1 ENHRY and CDR2 SYGVKD. The CDR3 spells CAIRETSGSKDTQYF.

This chain joins TRBV5-5 and TRBJ2-6. CDR1 and CDR2 (germline): SGHKS, YYEKEE (reference sequence). The CDR3 runs 17 residues. The CDR3 sequence: CASSLGTDSSGANVLTF. The full variable domain, its missing parts supplied by reference TRBV5-5 and TRBJ2-6, is DAGVTQSPTHLIKTRGQQVTLRCSPISGHKSVSWYQQVLGQGPQFIFQYYEKEERGRGNFPDRFSARQFPNYSSELNVNALLLGDSALYLCASSLGTDSSGANVLTFGAGSRLTVL.

The rearrangement joins TRBV20-1 to TRBJ1-4. CDR1 and CDR2 (germline): DFQATT, SNEGSKA (reference sequence). CDR3 length: 15 amino acids. The CDR3 sequence is CSARDLGATNEKLFF.

The chain joins TRBV20-1 to TRBJ2-7; with no DNA, the TCRdb D assignment of TRBD2 cannot be verified. This CDR3 is built from 19 residues. CDR1 DFQATT and CDR2 SNEGSKA come from the germline V gene (reference sequence). The CDR3 reads CSARDLSSGRTVRSYEQYF.

The chain has TRBV4-2 and TRBJ2-4; TCRdb names TRBD1, which stays unverified in the absence of DNA. The CDR3 is made up of 15 amino acids. CDR1 and CDR2 from the germline V gene are LGHNA and YNFKEQ. CDR3 region: CASSQDRGVKNIQYF.

The chain carries TRBV20-1 and TRBJ2-5; TCRdb lists TRBD2, though no DNA is available to test this call. Germline CDR1 DFQATT, CDR2 SNEGSKA (reference sequence). There are 15 residues in the CDR3. CDR3 residues: CSASHLSGSVETQYF.

The chain carries TRBV5-1 and TRBJ2-2. The CDR3 has 14 residues. CDR1 is SGHRS, CDR2 YFSETQ, per germline. CDR3 in amino acids: CATSESPNTGELFF.

The V call is TRBV12-3 or TRBV12-4, the J call TRBJ2-2; TCRdb returns TRBD1, unconfirmable since there is no DNA. This CDR3 spans 17 amino acids. CDR3: CASTGPGGLRNTGELFF.

The chain couples TRBV2 to TRBJ2-3; absent DNA, TCRdb's TRBD2 call cannot be checked. The germline V gene has CDR1 SNHLY and CDR2 FYNNEI. This CDR3 is built from 16 residues. CDR3: CASRIPGLAVRDTQYF.

The chain links TRBV4-3 to TRBJ2-3; the D call from TCRdb, TRBD1, cannot be confirmed without DNA. The CDR3 consists of 15 residues. The germline V gene encodes CDR1 LGHNA and CDR2 YSLEER. The chain's CDR3 is CASSQGDGSTDTQYF.

The chain has TRBV15 and TRBJ2-1. The CDR3 is made up of 15 amino acids. Germline assignment: CDR1 LNHNV and CDR2 YYDKDF (reference sequence). The CDR3 region is CATSIRPADYNEQFF.

The chain is built from TRBV28 and TRBJ2-4; TCRdb's D call of TRBD1 is untestable without DNA. The length of the CDR3 is 16 residues. CDR1 and CDR2 from the germline V gene are MDHEN and SYDVKM. CDR3 protein: CASSLLLQGDGNIQYF.

This chain joins TRBV6-5 and TRBJ1-6; with no DNA, the TCRdb D assignment of TRBD1 cannot be verified. This CDR3 comprises 14 residues. From germline, CDR1 is MNHEY and CDR2 SVGAGI. CDR3 protein: CASSYGQGRSPLHF.